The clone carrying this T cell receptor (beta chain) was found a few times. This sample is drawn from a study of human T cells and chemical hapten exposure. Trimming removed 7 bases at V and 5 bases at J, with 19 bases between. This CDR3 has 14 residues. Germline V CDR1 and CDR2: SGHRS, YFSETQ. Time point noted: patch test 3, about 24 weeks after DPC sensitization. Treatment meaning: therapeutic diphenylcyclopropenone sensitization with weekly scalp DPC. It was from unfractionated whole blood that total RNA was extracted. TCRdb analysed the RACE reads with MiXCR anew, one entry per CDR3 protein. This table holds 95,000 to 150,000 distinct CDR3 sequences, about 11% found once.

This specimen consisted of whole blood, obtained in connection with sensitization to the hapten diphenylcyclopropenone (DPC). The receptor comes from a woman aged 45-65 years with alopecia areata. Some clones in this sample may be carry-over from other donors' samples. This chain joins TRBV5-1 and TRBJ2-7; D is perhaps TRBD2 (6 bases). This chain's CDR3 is CASRSGADPHEQYF. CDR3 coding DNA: TGCGCCAGCCGGTCGGGAGCGGACCCGCACGAGCAGTACTTC.